The 11 T cell receptor beta chains below come from one sample, sequenced in a study of T cells after posttransplantation cyclophosphamide. Control samples came 1 year after myeloablative marrow transplants with methotrexate plus calcineurin inhibitor. Libraries were prepared by immunoSEQ multiplex PCR; TCRdb keeps only in-frame clonotypes and omits some of them. The profile covers about 22,000 clones, with 89% appearing a single time and 8.2% taken by the ten largest. The sample consisted of PBMCs, taken after an allogeneic stem cell transplant with a calcineurin inhibitor and methotrexate. These receptors came from a female patient aged 50-59 years who received an allogeneic stem cell transplant from an unrelated donor, was CMV-positive, and had chronic GVHD only. Some T cells here may be from the graft donor.

This rearrangement joins TRBV19 to TRBJ1-5, with 7 bases matching TRBD1. With 7 bases clipped from V and 6 bases from J, the junction kept 3 bases outside the gene matches. CDR1 is LNHDA, CDR2 SQIVND, per germline (reference sequence). This CDR3 comprises 12 residues. The CDR3 DNA sequence: TGTGCCAGTAATACAGGGGCTCAGCCCCAGCATTTT. It specifies CASNTGAQPQHF.

The J gene is TRBJ2-3, the V gene TRBV29-1, with 8 bases lining up with TRBD1. The CDR3 runs to 14 residues. Germline CDR1 and CDR2: SQVTM and ANQGSEA. V shed 5 bases, J shed 0 bases, and the junction held 4 bases outside the gene matches. This CDR3 is CSVSGTGSTDTQYF. Written as DNA, the CDR3 is TGCAGCGTTTCCGGGACAGGTAGCACAGATACGCAGTATTTT.

The gene calls are TRBV5-1 and TRBJ1-1; 9 bases match TRBD1. Trimming removed 2 bases from V and 4 bases from J; junction bases left unmatched: 6. Germline-derived CDR1 and CDR2 are SGHRS and YFSETQ. The CDR3 has 15 residues. The DNA for the CDR3 is TGCGCCAGCAGCTTACAGGGGGCTATTGCCACTGAAGCTTTCTTT. Protein product: CASSLQGAIATEAFF.

The chain employs TRBV2 and TRBJ2-1; 10 bases agree with TRBD2. This CDR3 region has 18 residues. The trim removed 4 bases at V and 2 bases at J, leaving 11 bases unmatched. Germline CDR1 is SNHLY and CDR2 is FYNNEI. Here the CDR3 reads CASSGSLTSGRPYNEQFF. The CDR3 region has the DNA TGTGCCAGCAGTGGAAGTTTGACTAGCGGGCGTCCCTACAATGAGCAGTTCTTC.

The chain links TRBV5-4 to TRBJ2-1; 9 bases are a match to TRBD1. Germline V gene data show CDR1 as SGHNT and CDR2 as YYREEE (reference sequence). The CDR3 consists of 14 residues. Trimming cost V 5 bases and J 7 bases; bases outside gene matches: 7. As DNA, the CDR3 is TGTGCCAGCAGTCCGGGACAGGGCTTTAATGAGCAGTTCTTC. Translating it yields CASSPGQGFNEQFF.

V gene TRBV7-9 combines with J gene TRBJ2-7; 9 bases fit TRBD2. V lost 1 base, J lost 6 bases, and 10 bases stayed unmatched. The CDR3 is 16 amino acids. Germline lookup yields CDR1 SEHNR and CDR2 FQNEAQ (reference sequence). CDR3 amino acids: CASSLGLGGRAFEQYF. In nucleotides, the CDR3 is TGTGCCAGCAGCTTAGGCCTAGGCGGGAGGGCCTTCGAGCAGTACTTC.

The CDR3 reads CASSRQTPGTSGGYNEQFF. The CDR3 nucleotides read TGTGCCAGCAGTCGTCAGACTCCCGGGACTAGCGGGGGTTACAATGAGCAGTTCTTC. The V call is TRBV7-9, the J call TRBJ2-1; TRBD2 agrees at 14 bases. The CDR3 has 19 amino acids. V shed 6 bases and J 4 bases; nucleotides not matched to a gene: 14. Germline V gene data show CDR1 as SEHNR and CDR2 as FQNEAQ (reference sequence).

This clone showed up just a few times. The chain recombines TRBV7-9 with TRBJ2-5, with D perhaps matching TRBD1 (5 bases). CDR3 length equals 14 residues. Germline CDR1 is SEHNR and CDR2 is FQNEAQ (reference sequence). Deletions cut 4 bases from V and 4 bases from J, with 13 bases between. The CDR3, as DNA: TGTGCCAGCAGCTCCCCCACAGGACCAGAGACCCAGTACTTC. This encodes CASSSPTGPETQYF.

The gene calls are TRBV4-1 and TRBJ2-2; D remains ambiguous. The length of the CDR3 is 14 residues. CDR1 MGHRA and CDR2 YSYEKL come from the germline V gene. Between the trimmed V and J ends, which lost 3 bases and 3 bases, there was a span of 8 bases. The CDR3 here is CASSQPSYTGELFF. CDR3 DNA: TGCGCCAGCAGCCAGCCGAGTTACACCGGGGAGCTGTTTTTT.

The V and J genes are TRBV27 and TRBJ2-2; weak D call: TRBD1 (5 bases). The ends were cut back, 5 bases at V and 1 base at J, with 8 bases in the middle. The germline gives CDR1 MNHEY, CDR2 SMNVEV (reference sequence). This CDR3 contains 14 residues. The CDR3 region has the DNA TGTGCCAGCAGTGGGCAGGGGAACACCGGGGAGCTGTTTTTT. Translating gives CASSGQGNTGELFF.

The V and J genes are TRBV5-4 and TRBJ2-3; the match to TRBD2 covers 9 bases. After removal of 2 bases from V and 4 bases from J, the junction contained 2 bases not matched to a gene. Per the germline V gene, CDR1 is SGHNT and CDR2 is YYREEE (reference sequence). This CDR3 spans 14 amino acids. The CDR3 DNA reads TGTGCCAGCAGCTTTAGCGGGAGCCCAGATACGCAGTATTTT. Its translation: CASSFSGSPDTQYF.